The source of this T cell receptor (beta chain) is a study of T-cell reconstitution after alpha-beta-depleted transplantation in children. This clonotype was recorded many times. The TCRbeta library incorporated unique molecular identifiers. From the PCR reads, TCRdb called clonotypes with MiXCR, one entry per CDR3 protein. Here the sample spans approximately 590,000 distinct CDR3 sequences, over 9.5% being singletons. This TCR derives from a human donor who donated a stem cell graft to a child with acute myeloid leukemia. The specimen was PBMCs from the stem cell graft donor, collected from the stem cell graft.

In DNA, the CDR3 is TGTGCCAGCCATATGACTAGCAGGTACGAGCAGTACTTC. Translating it yields CASHMTSRYEQYF. The V and J genes are TRBV6-2 or TRBV6-3 and TRBJ2-7; 7 nucleotides line up with TRBD2. The CDR3 runs to 13 residues. Germline lookup yields CDR1 MNHEY and CDR2 SVGEGT. Trimming cost V 8 bases and J 4 bases; bases outside gene matches: 8.